This note documents a single TCR beta chain sequence. This entry is derived from a study of T cell changes during pregnancy in multiple sclerosis. The CDR3 extends over 15 amino acids. V shed 6 bases, J shed 0 bases, and the junction held 4 bases outside the gene matches. CDR1 is MNHNS, CDR2 SASEGT, per germline. TCRdb's copy holds only in-frame clones and misses some; the assay was immunoSEQ multiplex PCR. The sample carries about 23,000 clones, about 85% recorded once. The material was CD8+ T cells from peripheral blood mononuclear cells, obtained before pregnancy. The clonotype was recovered from a female donor with multiple sclerosis, enrolled in a pregnancy study. This chain joins TRBV6-1 and TRBJ2-7; TRBD1 matches at 11 bases. CDR3 amino acids: CASSGGQGGSYEQYF. The DNA of the CDR3 is TGTGCCAGCAGCGGGGGACAGGGGGGCTCCTACGAGCAGTACTTC.